This TCR beta chain was sequenced for a study of T cells after yellow fever vaccination (dated by TCRdb to the late 2010s). Background for the entire study: Libraries from fractions with low cell numbers were prepared with the SMART-Seq v4 Ultra Low Input RNA kit. Blood was drawn at multiple timepoints before and after primary and secondary immunization, with bulk PBMC replicates and cell subsets isolated. Two healthy male donors, one aged 18 to 30 and one aged 30 to 39 years, were included in the cohort. Bulk TCR alpha and beta repertoires were sequenced longitudinally to track T-cell clones before and after primary and booster YFV17D yellow fever vaccination. Points the paper makes about the study in general: A small share of clonotypes was detected in both CD4 and CD8 compartments, with the overlap likely arising from convergent recombination. Most clones expanded after primary vaccination (96% of CD4 and roughly 90% of CD8) were re-detected after the booster, suggesting that broad memory maintenance occurred. FACS-sorted repertoires could contain abundant contaminating clonotypes from the bulk population, so computational filtering was required. Because the study included only a couple of donors, the extent to which the findings can be generalized is limited. Compared with the primary T-cell response, the secondary T-cell response was weaker but faster, peaking on day 5 rather than day 15.

Per the publication, the treatment or condition label means: live attenuated yellow fever vaccine strain. At each blood-draw timepoint, two biological replicates of bulk PBMCs were collected. A standard Ficoll-Paque protocol was used to isolate PBMCs from peripheral blood. TriZol was used to extract RNA from bulk PBMCs, from CD4 and CD8 fractions, and from dextramer-positive and dextramer-negative fractions. TCR cDNA was synthesized by 5'RACE template switching, which introduced a universal primer site and unique molecular identifiers. Priming of cDNA synthesis was performed from both the TCR alpha and TCR beta constant segments. Library amplification involved two PCR steps, and the second step added sample barcodes and sequencing adapters. Sequencing of libraries was done on Illumina HiSeq 2500 (2x100 bp) or NovaSeq (2x150 bp). The paper's data handling went like this. Demultiplexing of reads and collapsing into UMI consensus sequences were performed with MIGEC, and V(D)J alignment was carried out with MiXCR. Using edgeR on replicate PBMC samples, clonotypes were called vaccine-responding if FDR was below 0.01 and the log2 fold change was above 5 up to day 15. Bulk clonotypes were assigned CD4 or CD8 identity according to which sequenced CD4 or CD8 repertoire held them at higher abundance. Using fastp at Q25 and MiXCR, TCRdb reprocessed the public reads and kept productive beta chains. Identical CDR3 protein sequences are pooled into one entry, listed with their most common genes and DNA. TCRdb's processing, not the study's, gives the V and J calls here. The table for this sample lists approximately 300,000 distinct CDR3 sequences; 7.5% to 9% of them were counted only once. Roughly 18% of the sample comes from the top ten.

CDR1 and CDR2 (LGHNA, YSLEER) derive from the germline V gene. From its cysteine to its phenylalanine, the CDR3 spans 17 amino acids. Only the CDR3 portion is preserved as DNA: 51 bases, with reading frame beginning at the first base. For this chain, trimming is 4 bases at the V end and 4 bases at the J end, and the number of junction bases without a gene match is 5. A remark on this clonotype: The clone's antigen remains unknown. Per-base quality was not reported, and no clone a single base away is much larger than it.

The chain employs TRBV4-3 and TRBJ2-1, with TRBD2 matching 15 junction bases. The material was PBMCs, obtained on the day of the first yellow fever vaccination. The sequence was obtained from a man aged 18 to 30 who received the YFV17D yellow fever vaccine. CDR3 protein: CASSPGTSGGPYNEQFF. The nucleotides are TGCGCCAGCAGCCCCGGGACTAGCGGGGGGCCTTACAATGAGCAGTTCTTC.